This T cell receptor (beta chain) was recorded in a study of vaccination and CD4 T cells after COVID-19. Study information: Cultures that served as controls received a CEFX pool, an HIV-1 Nef pool, or no peptide.

Treatment defined: roughly ten-day PBMC culture with coronavirus spike peptide pools or control peptides (ViraFEST assay). Trimming stripped 2 bases from V and 0 bases from J, with 16 bases between. Per the germline V gene, CDR1 is SEHNR and CDR2 is FQNEAQ (reference sequence). CDR3 length: 17 amino acids. The study sequenced cultured CD4+ T cell DNA using the Oncomine TCR Beta short-read assay. TCRdb reprocessed the PCR reads with MiXCR, giving one entry per CDR3 protein. The data show about 14,000 distinct CDR3 sequences, around 60% seen once. Details on this clonotype: Its antigen is not known.

The chain links TRBV7-9 to TRBJ2-5; D gene uncertain. The source material was CD4+ T cells from blood, cultured in vitro. The receptor's source is a human donor who had recovered from COVID-19. The CDR3 DNA sequence: TGTGCCAGCAGCTTAATAACTTGGCCATCGTACCAAGAGACCCAGTACTTC. This codes for CASSLITWPSYQETQYF.